The rows below give T cell receptor beta chains drawn from one sample of a study of cytomegalovirus exposure and HLA in healthy donors. TCRdb's copy holds only in-frame clones and misses some; the assay was immunoSEQ multiplex PCR. The sample shows around 200,000 clones, about 89% of them seen only once. Sequenced input: PBMCs. These receptors came from a woman aged 18-29 years in good health and CMV-seronegative. Both conserved end residues are part of each CDR3. A D gene is named only where the DNA matches it firmly. Clone sizes are given selectively: once, few, many, or a class where the clone is expanded.

TRBJ2-1 - TRBV29-1 few CSATPGYIYNEQFF TGCAGCGCCACCCCAGGTTACATCTACAATGAGCAGTTCTTC
TRBJ2-7 - TRBV6-5 - CASGTTDSYEQYF TGTGCCAGTGGGACAACGGACTCCTACGAGCAGTACTTC
TRBJ2-7 - TRBV21-1 - CASRQQGLANYEQYF TGTGCCAGCCGACAGCAGGGACTAGCAAACTACGAGCAGTACTTC
TRBJ1-5 TRBD1 TRBV7-2 - CASSRGTGGADQPQHF TGTGCCAGCAGCCGAGGGACAGGGGGCGCGGATCAGCCCCAGCATTTT
TRBJ2-7 TRBD2 TRBV18 - CASSLASGGAYEQYF TGTGCCAGCTCACTTGCTAGCGGGGGGGCCTACGAGCAGTACTTC
TRBJ2-5 - TRBV6-1 - CASSEGAVQETQYF TGTGCCAGCAGTGAAGGCGCGGTTCAAGAGACCCAGTACTTC
TRBJ1-2 - TRBV11-2 few CASSFGGSGANYGYTF TGTGCCAGCAGCTTTGGGGGGTCGGGGGCTAACTATGGCTACACCTTC
TRBJ2-3 - TRBV14 - CASSQGLATDTQYF TGTGCCAGCAGCCAAGGGCTAGCCACAGATACGCAGTATTTT
TRBJ2-7 TRBD2 TRBV6-5 - CASSILAGSSYEQYF TGTGCCAGCAGTATACTAGCGGGGAGCTCCTACGAGCAGTACTTC
TRBJ1-1 - TRBV15 - CATSTGRAGNTEAFF TGTGCCACCAGCACCGGGAGAGCTGGGAACACTGAAGCTTTCTTT
TRBJ2-1 - TRBV7-3 - CASSSSIMTGTEQFF TGTGCCAGCAGCTCATCTATCATGACAGGCACCGAGCAGTTCTTC
TRBJ1-5 - TRBV2 - CASSRGGRGQPQHF TGTGCCAGCAGTCGGGGGGGTCGGGGACAGCCCCAGCATTTT
TRBJ2-2 - TRBV5-1 - CASRESAGELFF TGCGCCAGCAGAGAGTCCGCCGGGGAGCTGTTTTTT
TRBJ1-2 - TRBV19 - CASSTRQAYQANYGYTF TGTGCCAGTAGTACCAGACAGGCGTACCAAGCTAACTATGGCTACACCTTC
TRBJ2-7 - TRBV18 - CASSPDVGEQYF TGTGCCAGCTCACCAGATGTCGGCGAGCAGTACTTC
TRBJ1-2 - TRBV10-1 - CASSPSGHPNYGYTF TGCGCCAGCAGCCCCTCGGGACACCCTAACTATGGCTACACCTTC
TRBJ1-1 - TRBV2 - CASTADTMNTEAFF TGTGCCAGCACCGCGGACACCATGAACACTGAAGCTTTCTTT
TRBJ2-5 - TRBV2 - CASSPLTGQETQYF TGTGCCAGCAGTCCATTGACAGGCCAAGAGACCCAGTACTTC
TRBJ2-2 TRBD1 TRBV10-1 - CASSDPPGQGLSGELFF TGCGCCAGCAGTGACCCGCCCGGACAGGGGCTTTCCGGGGAGCTGTTTTTT
TRBJ1-4 - TRBV7-9 - CASSFPQGFSNEKLFF TGTGCCAGCAGCTTCCCACAGGGTTTCTCTAATGAAAAACTGTTTTTT
TRBJ2-3 TRBD1 TRBV6-5 once CASSRTGVGDTQYF TGTGCCAGCAGCCGAACAGGGGTAGGAGATACGCAGTATTTT